These 4 T cell receptor beta chains originate from one sample sequenced in a study of Ad26.COV2.S vaccination and SARS-CoV-2 variants. Using immunoSEQ multiplex PCR, the repertoire was profiled, and TCRdb retains in-frame clones only, with some absent. The sample yields about 220,000 clones, 85% to 90% seen once. Treatment defined: 15 to 20 received Ad26.COV2.S at low or high dose, single or two shots; about 5 received placebo; per-sample allocation not given. Each sample was drawn 63 days after the first injection (of vaccine or placebo). Specimen: peripheral blood, collected in a trial of Ad26.COV2.S vaccine versus placebo. These TCRs come from a person between 18 and 65 years old who received the Ad26.COV2.S COVID-19 vaccine or a placebo.

The chain carries TRBV29-1 and TRBJ1-1; D unclear. The CDR3 spans 14 residues. V lost 6 bases, J lost 4 bases, and 18 bases lay in between. Germline V gene data show CDR1 as SQVTM and CDR2 as ANQGSEA. The CDR3 sequence is CSVNLISESTEAFF. CDR3 coding DNA: TGCAGCGTCAATCTTATCAGCGAGAGCACTGAAGCTTTCTTT.

The CDR3 sequence: CASRLRIGTSGVDTQYF. CDR3 sequence (DNA): TGTGCCAGCAGGCTTCGAATCGGGACTAGCGGGGTGGATACGCAGTATTTT. This sequence joins TRBV7-9 and TRBJ2-3; 13 nucleotides line up with TRBD2. Germline CDR1 is SEHNR and CDR2 is FQNEAQ (reference sequence). There are 17 residues in the CDR3. With V trimmed by 6 bases and J by 6 bases, 12 bases remained unmatched.

The genes are TRBV5-6 and TRBJ2-7, with D perhaps matching TRBD1 (6 bases). Germline loops: CDR1 SGHDT, CDR2 YYEEEE. The CDR3 loop spans 15 amino acids. V lost 0 bases and J 0 bases, leaving 10 bases between the germline ends. The CDR3 nucleotides read TGTGCCAGCAGCTTGGTGGACAGAAGCTCCTACGAGCAGTACTTC. As protein: CASSLVDRSSYEQYF.

This CDR3 reads CASSRDLQETQYF. The CDR3 region has the DNA TGCGCCAGCAGTCGGGACTTACAAGAGACCCAGTACTTC. The chain joins TRBV10-1 to TRBJ2-5, with D maybe TRBD2 (6 bases). V was pared by 5 bases and J by 2 bases, with 9 bases between. The CDR3 is 13 amino acids. The germline V gene has CDR1 WNHNN and CDR2 SYGVQD (reference sequence).